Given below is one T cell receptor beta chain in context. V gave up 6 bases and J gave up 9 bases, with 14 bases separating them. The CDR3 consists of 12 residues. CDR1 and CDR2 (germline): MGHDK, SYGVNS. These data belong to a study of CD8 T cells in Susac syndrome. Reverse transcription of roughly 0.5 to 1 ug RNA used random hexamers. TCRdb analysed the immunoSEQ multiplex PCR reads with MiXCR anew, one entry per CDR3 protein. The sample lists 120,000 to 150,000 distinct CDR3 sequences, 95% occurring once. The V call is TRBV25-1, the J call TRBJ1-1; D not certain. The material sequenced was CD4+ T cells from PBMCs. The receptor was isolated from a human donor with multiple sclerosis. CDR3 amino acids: CASRIRAEKAFF. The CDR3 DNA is TGTGCCAGCAGGATACGGGCGGAAAAAGCTTTCTTT.